Listed here is a single T cell receptor beta chain. Its antigen is currently not known. Base qualities are not recorded, but no much larger clone differs from it by a single base. The germline ends are 15 bases apart after V is trimmed by 2 bases and J by 4 bases. The germline V gene encodes CDR1 KGHSH and CDR2 LQKENI. Counted from cysteine to phenylalanine, this CDR3 has 15 amino acids. Only the CDR3 portion is preserved as DNA: 45 bases, with reading frame beginning at the first base. This specimen belongs to a study of shared clonotypes between healthy human individuals (dated by TCRdb to about 2020). General notes on the study: A few men and two women, aged 18 to 49 years, made up the cohort. To increase sequencing depth and limit assay-specific biases, TCR repertoire library preparation and sequencing were carried out by different laboratories using diverse techniques. Leukapheresis yielded between about 0.8 and 8.9 billion PBMCs per donor. For each donor, three plates each were used for CD4 naive and CD4 memory, two plates were used for CD8 naive, and one plate was used for CD8 memory. The study deeply sequenced blood TCR repertoires of about 5 healthy adults to estimate repertoire size and the extent of clonotype sharing between individuals. The paper as a whole reports these results and caveats: Rarefaction of sorted-subset datasets indicated incomplete sequencing despite the large sequencing depth. Naive subsets generally had larger estimated clonotype richness than memory subsets did. Sampling was restricted to blood, and TCR repertoires in tissues likely differ from the TCR repertoires found in blood. Based on pairwise subsampling, the degree of clonotype sharing among donors was expected to be affected by sequencing depth. About 4.5% of naive CD4, 3% to 3.5% of naive CD8, approximately 2% of memory CD4, and around 0.4% of memory CD8 clonotypes were shared across several donors. Clonotypes shared by all four sorted-subset donors showed higher generation probabilities than non-shared clonotypes. Because the study included a small number of donors, the genetic and exposure-history diversity represented was limited.

Healthy HIV-negative adults with no recently reported acute infections or vaccinations were included as donors. Only Caucasian adults living in Nashville, Tennessee, USA were represented among the donors. CD4+ T cells were enriched by magnetic negative selection; naive cells were then positively selected on CD45RA, and the negative fraction formed the memory subset. After blood collection by leukapheresis, PBMCs were isolated using Ficoll-Histopaque density gradient centrifugation and then cryopreserved in the vapor phase of liquid nitrogen. Purity and quantity of every magnetically sorted T cell population were checked by analytical flow cytometry. Genomic DNA was isolated from every sorted fraction and measured by UV absorbance on a Nanodrop 2000c. TCR CDR3 regions were amplified from genomic DNA by multiplex PCR using the deep immunoSEQ assay. Extracted genomic DNA from each cell subset was spread evenly across all wells of several immunoSEQ 96-well plates, with each plate serving as a replicate. For sorted subsets, around 0.2 ug genomic DNA, equal to 30,000 or so T cell genomes, was loaded into each replicate PCR. Purified libraries were measured with a Qubit 3.0 fluorometer, size-checked on a Bioanalyzer 2100, and measured again with the KAPA Library Quantification kit. Every immunoSEQ 96-well plate was sequenced on a separate single-read 150-cycle Illumina NextSeq 550 flow cell. The paper's data handling went like this. Because the immunoSEQ output included only junctional sequences and no quality scores, the filtering could not be the same as the filtering used for full-length reads. To assign V/J genes and CDR3, sequences were annotated using PyIR, a Python wrapper for IgBLAST v1.9, with IMGT germline references. Any read was removed if the V/J assignment was weak (E-value above 1e-6), the CDR3 was missing, or the read contained stop codons, out-of-frame junctions, or ambiguous translated residues. V3J clonotypes were defined as sequences sharing the same inferred V gene, J gene, and CDR3 amino acid sequence. The percentage overlap between two repertoires was calculated by dividing the number of shared unique clonotypes by the size of the smaller repertoire. Three approaches were used to assess repertoire richness: RTK rarefaction, the Chao1 estimator, and Recon v2.1 estimates of unobserved clonotypes. OLGA was used to compute generation probabilities for all TCRbeta clonotypes that the gDNA method yielded from a handful of donors. Imported from immuneACCESS, the table was reduced by TCRdb to in-frame sequences with V and J called. These copies leave out some clones; in studies compared against another copy, an unresolved V gene accounts for under half, and the cause of the remainder is not known. V, J and clone size derive from that table, while D and trimming were established from the DNA sequence. This sample lists 300,000 or so clones; approximately 79% were detected once. Around 10% of the sample belongs to the ten largest clones.

Material: memory CD4+ T cells sorted from blood. The cell subset or site label for this specimen denotes: CD45RA-negative fraction. Rearrangement joined TRBV18 to TRBJ2-7; TRBD2 is a weak D gene call, 5 bases matching. This TCR came from a man younger than 45 in good health. The CDR3 protein: CASSPTQRTGYEQYF. The sequenced DNA: TGTGCCAGCTCACCAACACAGAGGACTGGGTACGAGCAGTACTTC. Supplemented by the reference TRBV18 and TRBJ2-7 proteins around the CDR3, the complete variable domain is NAGVMQNPRHLVRRRGQEARLRCSPMKGHSHVYWYRQLPEEGLKFMVYLQKENIIDESGMPKERFSAEFPKEGPSILRIQQVVRGDSAAYFCASSPTQRTGYEQYFGPGTRLTVT.